These T cell receptor beta chains were read from a single sample in a study of graft-versus-host responses after intestinal transplantation. Clones were sequenced by immunoSEQ multiplex PCR, and TCRdb holds only the in-frame ones, with some missing. Among tens of thousands of clones listed, about 89% were seen once. The specimen was ileum tissue, collected approximately 56 weeks after transplant. These receptors came from a human patient who received an intestinal transplant, so some T cells may come from the graft donor. Each CDR3 is given with its conserved first and last residue. D genes are given only for firm matches. Some rows have no size entry. The others give once, few or many, or a class for an expanded clone.

d_call: -
clone_size: -
v_call: TRBV28
j_call: TRBJ1-4
cdr3_nt: TGTGCCAGCAGTTTTCCAAGCCAGGGGTTAGAAAAACTGTTTTTT
cdr3_aa: CASSFPSQGLEKLFF

d_call: -
clone_size: -
v_call: TRBV5-7
j_call: TRBJ1-2
cdr3_nt: TGTGCCAGCAGCTTGGAAGGGGGGGGCTATGGCTACACCTTC
cdr3_aa: CASSLEGGGYGYTF

d_call: -
clone_size: -
v_call: TRBV10-3
j_call: TRBJ2-7
cdr3_nt: TGTGCCATCAGTCGGGAGGGGGCGGTCTTGGTCGAGCAGTACTTC
cdr3_aa: CAISREGAVLVEQYF

d_call: -
clone_size: -
v_call: TRBV5-6
j_call: TRBJ2-3
cdr3_nt: TGTGCCAGCAGCTTGGTAACGGGATACACAGATACGCAGTATTTT
cdr3_aa: CASSLVTGYTDTQYF

d_call: -
clone_size: -
v_call: TRBV6-1
j_call: TRBJ2-1
cdr3_nt: TGTGCCAGCGCTGACTCCTACAATGAGCAGTTCTTC
cdr3_aa: CASADSYNEQFF

d_call: -
clone_size: -
v_call: TRBV9
j_call: TRBJ1-6
cdr3_nt: TGTGCCAGCAGCGTATCGGGGGATTCACCCCTCCACTTT
cdr3_aa: CASSVSGDSPLHF

d_call: -
clone_size: -
v_call: TRBV19
j_call: TRBJ1-1
cdr3_nt: TGTGCCAGTAGTTCCATCACAGACCTGAACACTGAAGCTTTCTTT
cdr3_aa: CASSSITDLNTEAFF

d_call: TRBD1
clone_size: -
v_call: TRBV6-5
j_call: TRBJ1-4
cdr3_nt: TGTGCCACCCGCCCCCAGACAGGGGGGGATGAAAAACTGTTTTTT
cdr3_aa: CATRPQTGGDEKLFF

d_call: -
clone_size: -
v_call: TRBV6-5
j_call: TRBJ2-7
cdr3_nt: TGTGCCAGCAGCCCGACCTTAAGTTCCTACGAGCAGTACTTC
cdr3_aa: CASSPTLSSYEQYF

d_call: -
clone_size: few
v_call: TRBV4-1
j_call: TRBJ2-7
cdr3_nt: TGCGCCAGCAGCCTCAACGGGGATTACGAGCAGTACTTC
cdr3_aa: CASSLNGDYEQYF

d_call: -
clone_size: few
v_call: TRBV6-5
j_call: TRBJ1-4
cdr3_nt: TGTGCCAGCAGTTACTCAGGGGCTAGTAATGAAAAACTGTTTTTT
cdr3_aa: CASSYSGASNEKLFF

d_call: -
clone_size: -
v_call: TRBV9
j_call: TRBJ1-3
cdr3_nt: TGTGCCAGCAGCGTAGGATGGCTATGGGCTGGAAACACCATATATTTT
cdr3_aa: CASSVGWLWAGNTIYF

d_call: -
clone_size: -
v_call: TRBV11-1
j_call: TRBJ2-7
cdr3_nt: TGTGCCAGCAGCCGGCCGGACATTCTTTCCTCCTACGAGCAGTACTTC
cdr3_aa: CASSRPDILSSYEQYF

d_call: -
clone_size: -
v_call: TRBV6-5
j_call: TRBJ2-2
cdr3_nt: TGTGCCAGCAGTTACTCGGACAGCCCCAGCGGGGAGCTGTTTTTT
cdr3_aa: CASSYSDSPSGELFF

d_call: -
clone_size: -
v_call: TRBV4-1
j_call: TRBJ2-7
cdr3_nt: TGCGCCAGCAGCCAAGATAGAAGTAGACAGCTACCCTACGAGCAGTACTTC
cdr3_aa: CASSQDRSRQLPYEQYF

d_call: -
clone_size: -
v_call: TRBV11-2
j_call: TRBJ2-1
cdr3_nt: TGTGCCAGCAGCTTTTTACAGGGTCGGGCCTACAATGAGCAGTTCTTC
cdr3_aa: CASSFLQGRAYNEQFF

d_call: -
clone_size: -
v_call: TRBV28
j_call: TRBJ2-7
cdr3_nt: TGTGCCAGCAGTTTAAGGTCAGGCTCCTACGAGCAGTACTTC
cdr3_aa: CASSLRSGSYEQYF

d_call: -
clone_size: -
v_call: TRBV12-5
j_call: TRBJ2-3
cdr3_nt: TGTGCTAGTGGTTTGTTCGGACTACCTAGCACAGATACGCAGTATTTT
cdr3_aa: CASGLFGLPSTDTQYF

d_call: -
clone_size: -
v_call: TRBV13
j_call: TRBJ1-1
cdr3_nt: TGTGCCAGCAGCTTTTCCACTGAAGCTTTCTTT
cdr3_aa: CASSFSTEAFF

d_call: -
clone_size: -
v_call: TRBV4-2
j_call: TRBJ1-1
cdr3_nt: TGTGCCAGCAGCCAAGTATCCCAGGGGAACACTGAAGCTTTCTTT
cdr3_aa: CASSQVSQGNTEAFF

d_call: TRBD1
clone_size: -
v_call: TRBV19
j_call: TRBJ1-5
cdr3_nt: TGTGCCAGTAGACCTGAACAGGGGAGCCGGCCCCAGCATTTT
cdr3_aa: CASRPEQGSRPQHF

d_call: TRBD2
clone_size: -
v_call: TRBV5-1
j_call: TRBJ2-7
cdr3_nt: TGCGCCAGCAGCTTTCATATATCATGGCGGGGGACCTACGAGCAGTACTTC
cdr3_aa: CASSFHISWRGTYEQYF

d_call: -
clone_size: -
v_call: TRBV28
j_call: TRBJ2-5
cdr3_nt: TGTGCCAGCAGTTTGGGGGATTACCAAGAGACCCAGTACTTC
cdr3_aa: CASSLGDYQETQYF

d_call: TRBD2
clone_size: -
v_call: TRBV4-1
j_call: TRBJ2-1
cdr3_nt: TGCGCCAGCAGCCAAGATCTCAGCGGGAGCGCCTACAATGAGCAGTTCTTC
cdr3_aa: CASSQDLSGSAYNEQFF

d_call: -
clone_size: once
v_call: TRBV21-1
j_call: TRBJ1-1
cdr3_nt: TGTGCCAGCAGCAAAGGGATGGATTGGGACAGCGATAAGAACACTGAAGCTTTCTTT
cdr3_aa: CASSKGMDWDSDKNTEAFF

d_call: TRBD2
clone_size: -
v_call: TRBV10-1
j_call: TRBJ2-1
cdr3_nt: TGCGCCAGCAGTCCCCGTTCCGGGACTAGCGGGGTCAACAATGAGCAGTTCTTC
cdr3_aa: CASSPRSGTSGVNNEQFF

d_call: -
clone_size: -
v_call: TRBV14
j_call: TRBJ2-7
cdr3_nt: TGTGCCAGCAGCCTTTTGGACGGTTCCTACGAGCAGTACTTC
cdr3_aa: CASSLLDGSYEQYF

d_call: TRBD1
clone_size: -
v_call: TRBV28
j_call: TRBJ1-2
cdr3_nt: TGTGCCAGCAGTTTCGACCCCCTTATGTGGGACAGGGTGAACTATGGCTACACCTTC
cdr3_aa: CASSFDPLMWDRVNYGYTF

d_call: TRBD2
clone_size: -
v_call: TRBV5-1
j_call: TRBJ2-3
cdr3_nt: TGCGCCACCAAGCCGGGGGGGGCCCACGCAGATACGCAGTATTTT
cdr3_aa: CATKPGGAHADTQYF

d_call: TRBD2
clone_size: -
v_call: TRBV28
j_call: TRBJ2-1
cdr3_nt: TGTGCCAGCAGTTTATTTGCTGGCGGGAGGGCCAATGAGCAGTTCTTC
cdr3_aa: CASSLFAGGRANEQFF

d_call: -
clone_size: -
v_call: TRBV6-7
j_call: TRBJ1-6
cdr3_nt: TGTGCCAGCAGTTACCCTTTGTCACCCCTCCACTTT
cdr3_aa: CASSYPLSPLHF

d_call: TRBD2
clone_size: -
v_call: TRBV7-8
j_call: TRBJ2-7
cdr3_nt: TGTGCCAGCAGTTTTCCCCTGAGCGGGGACGACGAGCAGTACTTC
cdr3_aa: CASSFPLSGDDEQYF

d_call: -
clone_size: -
v_call: TRBV7-8
j_call: TRBJ2-1
cdr3_nt: TGTGCCAGCAGCCTTAGAGCTGGGGATTACAATGAGCAGTTCTTC
cdr3_aa: CASSLRAGDYNEQFF

d_call: -
clone_size: -
v_call: TRBV2
j_call: TRBJ2-1
cdr3_nt: TGTGCCAGCAGTGGAGGCCCAGGGATTAATCGGAATGAGCAGTTCTTC
cdr3_aa: CASSGGPGINRNEQFF

d_call: -
clone_size: -
v_call: TRBV7-2
j_call: TRBJ2-3
cdr3_nt: TGTGCCAGCAGCTTCCGCGGGGATACGCAGTATTTT
cdr3_aa: CASSFRGDTQYF

d_call: -
clone_size: -
v_call: TRBV7-9
j_call: TRBJ1-2
cdr3_nt: TGTGCCAGCAGCTTAGGGGGTATGGGCTATGGCTACACCTTC
cdr3_aa: CASSLGGMGYGYTF

d_call: TRBD2
clone_size: -
v_call: TRBV7-8
j_call: TRBJ2-4
cdr3_nt: TGTGCCAGCAGCTCCTCAACTAGCGGGAGGGCCCCGGGCAAAAACATTCAGTACTTC
cdr3_aa: CASSSSTSGRAPGKNIQYF

d_call: -
clone_size: -
v_call: TRBV4-2
j_call: TRBJ2-1
cdr3_nt: TGTGCCAGCAGCCAAGGGGACGCGTACTTTACCTACAATGAGCAGTTCTTC
cdr3_aa: CASSQGDAYFTYNEQFF

d_call: -
clone_size: -
v_call: TRBV7-3
j_call: TRBJ2-7
cdr3_nt: TGTGCCAGCAGCCGGTTTGTGGGAGACGAGCAGTACTTC
cdr3_aa: CASSRFVGDEQYF

d_call: -
clone_size: -
v_call: TRBV27
j_call: TRBJ2-6
cdr3_nt: TGTGCCAGCAGTTTAATGGGGGGTTCAGGAGACGTCCTGACTTTC
cdr3_aa: CASSLMGGSGDVLTF

d_call: TRBD2
clone_size: -
v_call: TRBV19
j_call: TRBJ2-1
cdr3_nt: TGTGCCAGTAGACTAGCGGGTAACTCCTACAATGAGCAGTTCTTC
cdr3_aa: CASRLAGNSYNEQFF

d_call: -
clone_size: -
v_call: TRBV21-1
j_call: TRBJ2-5
cdr3_nt: TGTGCCAGCACCGGAAGGGGGGAGACCCAGTACTTC
cdr3_aa: CASTGRGETQYF

d_call: -
clone_size: -
v_call: TRBV5-1
j_call: TRBJ1-6
cdr3_nt: TGCGCCAGCAGCTTGGAGGGAGTAAGAAATAATTCACCCCTCCACTTT
cdr3_aa: CASSLEGVRNNSPLHF

d_call: -
clone_size: -
v_call: TRBV9
j_call: TRBJ1-2
cdr3_nt: TGTGCCAGCAGCGTCCATAACTATGGCTACACCTTC
cdr3_aa: CASSVHNYGYTF

d_call: TRBD1
clone_size: -
v_call: TRBV6-4
j_call: TRBJ2-1
cdr3_nt: TGTGCCAGCAGCGAACAGGGGGCAAACTCCTACAATGAGCAGTTCTTC
cdr3_aa: CASSEQGANSYNEQFF

d_call: TRBD2
clone_size: -
v_call: TRBV6-5
j_call: TRBJ2-7
cdr3_nt: TGTGCCAGCAGTAGCGGACTAGCGGAACCCTACGAGCAGTACTTC
cdr3_aa: CASSSGLAEPYEQYF

d_call: TRBD2
clone_size: few
v_call: TRBV18
j_call: TRBJ2-1
cdr3_nt: TGTGCCAGCTCACCGAGGACTAGCGGGGAAAATGAGCAGTTCTTC
cdr3_aa: CASSPRTSGENEQFF

d_call: TRBD1
clone_size: -
v_call: TRBV9
j_call: TRBJ2-3
cdr3_nt: TGTGCCAGCAGCGCCGGGACAGGGTTTTCAGATACGCAGTATTTT
cdr3_aa: CASSAGTGFSDTQYF

d_call: -
clone_size: -
v_call: TRBV7-2
j_call: TRBJ2-5
cdr3_nt: TGTGCCAGCAGCTTTATTCAAGAGACCCAGTACTTC
cdr3_aa: CASSFIQETQYF

d_call: -
clone_size: -
v_call: TRBV9
j_call: TRBJ2-1
cdr3_nt: TGTGCCAGCAGCGTAGGGGTAGCGGCCTACAATGAGCAGTTCTTC
cdr3_aa: CASSVGVAAYNEQFF

d_call: TRBD1
clone_size: -
v_call: TRBV27
j_call: TRBJ2-7
cdr3_nt: TGTGCCAGCAGTTTATCTAACAGGGGTTACGAGCAGTACTTC
cdr3_aa: CASSLSNRGYEQYF